This entry is about one T cell receptor beta chain. This entry belongs to a study of T cell changes during pregnancy in multiple sclerosis. Unmatched junction bases numbered 8, after V lost 5 bases and J lost 5 bases. This CDR3 has 15 residues. CDR1 and CDR2 (germline): SGHDT, YYEEEE. Profiling relied on immunoSEQ multiplex PCR, and the TCRdb table lists in-frame clones only, not all of them. The profile shows approximately 80,000 clones, about 91% of them singletons. The sequences come from PBMCs, collected in the first trimester of pregnancy. This sequence joins TRBV5-6 and TRBJ1-5, with 9 nucleotides matching TRBD1. This receptor was obtained from a female donor in good health, serving as a control in a pregnancy study. Some clones in this sample may be carry-over from other donors' samples. The CDR3 reads CASSSGQGWDQPQHF. The CDR3 bases are TGTGCCAGCAGTTCCGGACAGGGGTGGGATCAGCCCCAGCATTTT.